The 28 T cell receptor beta chains listed next were all sequenced from one sample in a study of CXCR3-negative and CXCR3-positive naive CD8 T cells. Findings and limits, study-wide: Naive cells that were CXCR3-positive had more hydrophobic TRB CDR3s (compared with CXCR3-negative naive cells).

What these receptors recognize is not known. The method, 5' RACE with UMI labels, was used to prepare the TRB cDNA libraries. TCRdb re-called the 5' RACE reads, yielding one record per CDR3 amino acid sequence without DNA. The sample data list over 100,000 distinct CDR3 sequences. The sequenced sample was naive CXCR3+ CD8+ T cells from blood. Subset described: CD45RO-CCR7+CD27+CD95- naive CD8+ T cells expressing CXCR3 (TNR3+). The receptors originated from a human donor in good health. Some clones in this sample may be carry-over from other donors' samples.

The chain has TRBV7-9 and TRBJ2-2. This CDR3 is 15 amino acids long. The germline V gene encodes CDR1 SEHNR and CDR2 FQNEAQ (reference sequence). The CDR3 is CASSLEIGNTGELFF.

The CDR3 sequence is CASSFGTSGVAKNIQYF. The chain is built from TRBV7-9 and TRBJ2-4; TCRdb indicates TRBD2, and absent DNA this call remains unverified. CDR1 and CDR2 from the germline V gene are SEHNR and FQNEAQ (reference sequence). The CDR3 has 17 amino acids.

The J gene is TRBJ2-2, the V gene TRBV7-7; TCRdb designates TRBD2, a call that cannot be tested without DNA. From germline, CDR1 is SSHAT and CDR2 FNYEAQ (reference sequence). The CDR3 spans 17 residues. The CDR3 sequence is CASSLGTSGSHTGELFF.

This chain joins TRBV7-2 and TRBJ1-2; TCRdb's D call, TRBD1, is unchecked because there is no DNA. The CDR3 runs 18 residues. Germline CDR1 and CDR2: SGHTA and FQGNSA. CDR3 residues: CASSLFLIGEQGDYGYTF.

This chain connects TRBV5-6 to TRBJ2-5. CDR1 is SGHDT, CDR2 YYEEEE, per germline. CDR3 length: 15 residues. Here the CDR3 reads CASSLASGYQETQYF.

The chain combines TRBV19 with TRBJ2-1; the D gene TCRdb calls, TRBD1, cannot be checked with no DNA. The CDR3 length is 17 residues. Germline loops: CDR1 LNHDA, CDR2 SQIVND (reference sequence). The CDR3 sequence: CASSLAGGFLAYNEQFF.

V gene TRBV29-1 combines with J gene TRBJ1-1; TCRdb outputs TRBD1, but without DNA this stays unchecked. Germline loops: CDR1 SQVTM, CDR2 ANQGSEA. The CDR3 totals 12 residues. The CDR3 sequence: CSVGDRVPEAFF. Based on the CDR3 plus reference TRBV29-1 and TRBJ1-1, the full variable domain is SAVISQKPSRDICQRGTSLTIQCQVDSQVTMMFWYRQQPGQSLTLIATANQGSEATYESGFVIDKFPISRPNLTFSTLTVSNMSPEDSSIYLCSVGDRVPEAFFGQGTRLTVV.

The rearrangement links TRBV7-3 to TRBJ2-6. In germline, CDR1 is SGHTA, CDR2 FQGTGA. The CDR3 is 17 residues long. Here the CDR3 reads CASSLTEFSGGANVLTF.

This rearrangement joins TRBV29-1 to TRBJ2-1; checking the TCRdb D call of TRBD2 is not possible without DNA. Germline lookup yields CDR1 SQVTM and CDR2 ANQGSEA. The CDR3 has 12 residues. The CDR3 spells CSVDQLANEQFF.

The rearrangement uses TRBV20-1 and TRBJ2-3; there is no DNA to check the TCRdb D call of TRBD2. This CDR3 comprises 16 residues. The V gene's germline CDR1 is DFQATT and CDR2 SNEGSKA (reference sequence). CDR3 amino acids: CSARLGTSGRTDTQYF.

This chain connects TRBV7-9 to TRBJ2-7. The CDR3 consists of 12 residues. Germline lookup yields CDR1 SEHNR and CDR2 FQNEAQ (reference sequence). The chain's CDR3 is CASSLARYEQYF.

The J gene is TRBJ2-3, the V gene TRBV12-3 or TRBV12-4; TCRdb calls TRBD1, which cannot be checked without DNA. The CDR3 has 15 residues. The CDR3 loop reads CASSLLSRDTDTQYF.

This chain joins TRBV12-3 or TRBV12-4 and TRBJ1-1; TCRdb indicates TRBD1, and absent DNA this call remains unverified. The CDR3 is made up of 16 amino acids. The CDR3: CASSLSGAEGNPEAFF.

The genes are TRBV5-8 and TRBJ2-1. The CDR3 totals 12 residues. The germline V gene encodes CDR1 SGHTS and CDR2 YDEGEE. This chain's CDR3 is CASSDYYNEQFF. Together with reference TRBV5-8 and TRBJ2-1, the CDR3 gives the full variable domain: EAGVTQSPTHLIKTRGQQATLRCSPISGHTSVYWYQQALGLGLQFLLWYDEGEERNRGNFPPRFSGRQFPNYSSELNVNALELEDSALYLCASSDYYNEQFFGPGTRLTVL.

The rearrangement joins TRBV6-4 to TRBJ2-1; TCRdb designates TRBD1, a call that cannot be tested without DNA. Germline V CDR1 and CDR2: MRHNA, SNTAGT. The CDR3 has 15 amino acids. The CDR3 protein is CASSESAGQANEQFF.

The gene calls are TRBV29-1 and TRBJ2-7; the TRBD1 assignment by TCRdb is unverifiable without DNA. CDR3 size: 15 residues. Germline loops: CDR1 SQVTM, CDR2 ANQGSEA. The CDR3 protein is CSVQTGQGKPYEQYF.

This chain links TRBV7-9 with TRBJ1-1; TCRdb's D gene call, TRBD1, goes unchecked for lack of DNA. The CDR3 extends over 16 amino acids. Germline V gene sequence: CDR1 SEHNR, CDR2 FQNEAQ (reference sequence). CDR3 amino acids: CASSLAWTGGLTEAFF.

V is TRBV6-2 or TRBV6-3 and J is TRBJ2-2; TCRdb reports TRBD2, a call that lacks DNA to check it against. CDR1 MNHEY and CDR2 SVGEGT come from the germline V gene. This CDR3 spans 18 amino acids. CDR3: CASSYSWPDYVGTGELFF.

J is TRBJ1-5 and V is TRBV20-1; TCRdb returns TRBD1, unconfirmable since there is no DNA. The CDR3 is 13 amino acids. The germline V gene has CDR1 DFQATT and CDR2 SNEGSKA (reference sequence). CDR3 residues: CSAGTGTNQPQHF.

The rearrangement uses TRBV5-5 and TRBJ2-7. The CDR3 length is 12 residues. Germline V gives CDR1 SGHKS, CDR2 YYEKEE (reference sequence). CDR3: CASSSDGAEQYF.

The chain is built from TRBV7-9 and TRBJ1-4; TCRdb gives TRBD1 as the D gene, but with no DNA this cannot be confirmed. The CDR3 has 16 amino acids. Germline V CDR1 and CDR2: SEHNR, FQNEAQ (reference sequence). The CDR3 is CASSLAHRVANEKLFF.

This chain's CDR3 is CASSLDGLASEQFF. V gene TRBV7-8 combines with J gene TRBJ2-1; the D call of TRBD2 rests on TCRdb alone, since no DNA is present to check it. In germline, CDR1 is SGHVS, CDR2 FQNEAQ. This CDR3 region has 14 residues. Variable domain in full (rest from reference TRBV7-8 and TRBJ2-1): GAGVSQSPRYKVAKRGQDVALRCDPISGHVSLFWYQQALGQGPEFLTYFQNEAQLDKSGLPSDRFFAERPEGSVSTLKIQRTQQEDSAVYLCASSLDGLASEQFFGPGTRLTVL.

The V gene is TRBV15, the J gene TRBJ2-3. Germline-derived CDR1 and CDR2 are LNHNV and YYDKDF (reference sequence). The CDR3 is made up of 13 amino acids. CDR3 amino acids: CATSDGGTDTQYF.

The chain's CDR3 is CIVEEFVGNEQFF. V gene TRBV29-1 combines with J gene TRBJ2-1. Germline values: CDR1 SQVTM, CDR2 ANQGSEA. The CDR3 totals 13 residues.

The chain links TRBV20-1 to TRBJ2-3; TCRdb names TRBD2, which stays unverified in the absence of DNA. The length of the CDR3 is 13 residues. Germline V gives CDR1 DFQATT, CDR2 SNEGSKA (reference sequence). CDR3 sequence reads: CSISEGNTDTQYF.

The chain carries TRBV4-3 and TRBJ1-6; the D gene TCRdb calls, TRBD1, cannot be checked with no DNA. The CDR3 consists of 17 residues. The germline gives CDR1 LGHNA, CDR2 YSLEER. This CDR3 is CASSQDLDREVYGALHF.

The chain joins TRBV24-1 to TRBJ2-1. In germline, CDR1 is KGHDR, CDR2 SFDVKD. The CDR3 has 13 residues. CDR3 residues: CATSDPRWNEQFF.

This rearrangement joins TRBV7-8 to TRBJ1-2; TCRdb's D call of TRBD1 is untestable without DNA. The CDR3 consists of 15 residues. Germline CDR1 is SGHVS and CDR2 is FQNEAQ. CDR3 in amino acids: CASSSIPDSNYGYTF.